Listed below are T cell receptor beta chains from one sample, sequenced in a study of PD-1 blockade in mismatch repair-deficient tumors. Profiling relied on immunoSEQ multiplex PCR, and the TCRdb table lists in-frame clones only, not all of them. The sample includes roughly 40,000 clones, approximately 84% seen only once; the top ten take approximately 3.5%. Source: peripheral blood, taken roughly 76 weeks after starting pembrolizumab. Source of these receptors: an adult with mismatch repair-deficient cancer. The CDR3 runs from the conserved cysteine through the conserved F or W. Fields, in order: V gene, clone size, J gene, D gene, CDR3 DNA, CDR3 protein. A D gene is named only where the DNA matches it firmly. Not every row has a clone size; where given, it reads once, few, many or a size class.

v_gene: TRBV7-9
abundance: .
j_gene: TRBJ2-3
d_gene: .
CDR3nt: TGTGCCAGCAGCTTAGAGGGGAGGGGGAATACGCAGTATTTT
CDR3aa: CASSLEGRGNTQYF

v_gene: TRBV4-2
abundance: few
j_gene: TRBJ2-1
d_gene: TRBD1
CDR3nt: TGTGCCAGCAGCCAAAATACAGGGGCTAATACAAATGAGCAGTTCTTC
CDR3aa: CASSQNTGANTNEQFF

v_gene: TRBV18
abundance: .
j_gene: TRBJ2-7
d_gene: .
CDR3nt: TGTGCCAGCTCACCCAACCCGGGGCCGGGGGACGAGCAGTACTTC
CDR3aa: CASSPNPGPGDEQYF

v_gene: TRBV5-1
abundance: .
j_gene: TRBJ1-1
d_gene: .
CDR3nt: TGCGCCAGCAGCTTACGGGTGAACACTGAAGCTTTCTTT
CDR3aa: CASSLRVNTEAFF

v_gene: TRBV10-3
abundance: few
j_gene: TRBJ2-7
d_gene: TRBD1
CDR3nt: TGTGCCATCAGTGAGGACAGGGGAGGATGGGAGCAGTACTTC
CDR3aa: CAISEDRGGWEQYF

v_gene: TRBV19
abundance: .
j_gene: TRBJ2-1
d_gene: TRBD2
CDR3nt: TGTGCCAGTAGTCATTTCCCCAGTCTTAGCCTAGCGGGAGTCTACAATGAGCAGTTCTTC
CDR3aa: CASSHFPSLSLAGVYNEQFF

v_gene: TRBV5-4
abundance: .
j_gene: TRBJ2-7
d_gene: .
CDR3nt: TGTGCCAGCAGCTTGGCGCGGCAGTCTTCCTACGAGCAGTACTTC
CDR3aa: CASSLARQSSYEQYF

v_gene: TRBV5-4
abundance: .
j_gene: TRBJ2-7
d_gene: .
CDR3nt: TGTGCCAGCAGCCATCCGGACTCAGGGCAGTACTTC
CDR3aa: CASSHPDSGQYF

v_gene: TRBV19
abundance: .
j_gene: TRBJ2-6
d_gene: .
CDR3nt: TGTGCCAGTAGTGTAACAGGCTCTGGGGCCAACGTCCTGACTTTC
CDR3aa: CASSVTGSGANVLTF

v_gene: TRBV30
abundance: .
j_gene: TRBJ2-1
d_gene: .
CDR3nt: TGTGCCTGGACCCGGGGTATGGTAGGTGAGCAGTTCTTC
CDR3aa: CAWTRGMVGEQFF

v_gene: TRBV18
abundance: .
j_gene: TRBJ1-2
d_gene: .
CDR3nt: TGTGCCAGCTCACCGGACACTGACTATGGCTACACCTTC
CDR3aa: CASSPDTDYGYTF

v_gene: TRBV6-6
abundance: once
j_gene: TRBJ2-5
d_gene: .
CDR3nt: TGTGCCAGCAAGGGGGAGAGTGAAGAGACCCAGTACTTC
CDR3aa: CASKGESEETQYF

v_gene: TRBV27
abundance: once
j_gene: TRBJ2-3
d_gene: TRBD2
CDR3nt: TGTGCCAGCAGTTCGGGAGGGAATCCAGATACGCAGTATTTT
CDR3aa: CASSSGGNPDTQYF

v_gene: TRBV2
abundance: .
j_gene: TRBJ2-5
d_gene: .
CDR3nt: TGTGCCAGCGTGAAGACGAGGGAAGAGACCCAGTACTTC
CDR3aa: CASVKTREETQYF

v_gene: TRBV5-1
abundance: .
j_gene: TRBJ1-3
d_gene: TRBD1
CDR3nt: TGCGCCAGCAGCGGGACAGTATCTGGAAACACCATATATTTT
CDR3aa: CASSGTVSGNTIYF

v_gene: TRBV7-6
abundance: once
j_gene: TRBJ1-1
d_gene: TRBD1
CDR3nt: TGTGCCAGCAGCCGAAGGACAGGGATTGAAGCTTTCTTT
CDR3aa: CASSRRTGIEAFF

v_gene: TRBV11-3
abundance: once
j_gene: TRBJ1-3
d_gene: .
CDR3nt: TGTGCCACCGAGGATCCTGGAAACACCATATATTTT
CDR3aa: CATEDPGNTIYF

v_gene: TRBV5-1
abundance: .
j_gene: TRBJ2-2
d_gene: .
CDR3nt: TGCGCCAGCAGCTTGGACAGAAACACCGGGGAGCTGTTTTTT
CDR3aa: CASSLDRNTGELFF

v_gene: TRBV9
abundance: .
j_gene: TRBJ2-7
d_gene: TRBD1
CDR3nt: TGTGCCAGCAGCGAGCGGACAGGGGACTACGAGCAGTACTTC
CDR3aa: CASSERTGDYEQYF

v_gene: TRBV19
abundance: .
j_gene: TRBJ1-5
d_gene: TRBD1
CDR3nt: TGTGCCAGTAGTATAGACGGGGGCTACAGGGGCAACAATCAGCCCCAGCATTTT
CDR3aa: CASSIDGGYRGNNQPQHF

v_gene: TRBV19
abundance: .
j_gene: TRBJ2-3
d_gene: TRBD2
CDR3nt: TGTGCCAGTAGTACTAGCGGGAGCACAGATACGCAGTATTTT
CDR3aa: CASSTSGSTDTQYF

v_gene: TRBV9
abundance: .
j_gene: TRBJ1-2
d_gene: TRBD1
CDR3nt: TGTGCCAGCAGCGTAGGGGACAGGGCGGCCTATGGCTACACCTTC
CDR3aa: CASSVGDRAAYGYTF

v_gene: TRBV6-4
abundance: .
j_gene: TRBJ1-1
d_gene: TRBD1
CDR3nt: TGTGCCAGCAGTGAAAGGGGGCGGAACACTGAAGCTTTCTTT
CDR3aa: CASSERGRNTEAFF

v_gene: TRBV9
abundance: few
j_gene: TRBJ2-1
d_gene: .
CDR3nt: TGTGCCAGCAGCGTAGGTGGGGAGACGGACAATGAGCAGTTCTTC
CDR3aa: CASSVGGETDNEQFF

v_gene: TRBV2
abundance: .
j_gene: TRBJ2-3
d_gene: TRBD1
CDR3nt: TGTGCCAGCAGTGAACAGGGGGACACAGATACGCAGTATTTT
CDR3aa: CASSEQGDTDTQYF

v_gene: TRBV29-1
abundance: .
j_gene: TRBJ2-3
d_gene: .
CDR3nt: TGCAGCGTTGAAGATCCCCGCGGGGCCACAGATACGCAGTATTTT
CDR3aa: CSVEDPRGATDTQYF

v_gene: TRBV6-4
abundance: .
j_gene: TRBJ2-1
d_gene: TRBD1
CDR3nt: TGTGCCAGCAGTCCTGGGACAGGGGATTCCTACAATGAGCAGTTCTTC
CDR3aa: CASSPGTGDSYNEQFF

v_gene: TRBV5-1
abundance: .
j_gene: TRBJ2-1
d_gene: TRBD2
CDR3nt: TGCGCCAGCAGCTTGGCCAAAGGACTAGCGGGAGGCTCTCGGTACAATGAGCAGTTCTTC
CDR3aa: CASSLAKGLAGGSRYNEQFF

v_gene: TRBV16
abundance: .
j_gene: TRBJ2-7
d_gene: TRBD2
CDR3nt: TGTGCCAGCAGCCGCGGGACTAGCGGTTTCTCCTACGAGCAGTACTTC
CDR3aa: CASSRGTSGFSYEQYF

v_gene: TRBV29-1
abundance: .
j_gene: TRBJ2-7
d_gene: .
CDR3nt: TGCAGCGTTGAAGACGCAGAGTCCTACGAGCAGTACTTC
CDR3aa: CSVEDAESYEQYF

v_gene: TRBV4-2
abundance: .
j_gene: TRBJ2-1
d_gene: TRBD2
CDR3nt: TGTGCCAGCAGCCAACCGAGCGGGAGCTCCTACAATGAGCAGTTCTTC
CDR3aa: CASSQPSGSSYNEQFF

v_gene: TRBV19
abundance: .
j_gene: TRBJ1-1
d_gene: .
CDR3nt: TGTGCCAGCACCCACCCGACGAGAGGTAAGAACACTGAAGCTTTCTTT
CDR3aa: CASTHPTRGKNTEAFF

v_gene: TRBV18
abundance: .
j_gene: TRBJ2-2
d_gene: .
CDR3nt: TGTGCCAGCTCCCTCGCAGCGAACACCGGGGAGCTGTTTTTT
CDR3aa: CASSLAANTGELFF